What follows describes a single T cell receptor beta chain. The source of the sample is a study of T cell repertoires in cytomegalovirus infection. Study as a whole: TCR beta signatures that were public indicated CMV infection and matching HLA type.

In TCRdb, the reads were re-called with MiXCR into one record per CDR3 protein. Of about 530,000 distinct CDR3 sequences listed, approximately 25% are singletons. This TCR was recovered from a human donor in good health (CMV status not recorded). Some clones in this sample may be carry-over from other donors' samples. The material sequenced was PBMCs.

The CDR3 here is CASRRVAGGFNEQFF. DNA for the CDR3: TGTGCCAGCAGGAGGGTAGCGGGAGGGTTCAATGAGCAGTTCTTC. The chain carries TRBV7-9 and TRBJ2-1; 11 positions match TRBD2. The V segment lost 6 bases and the J segment 6 bases; nucleotides outside the gene matches: 7. Germline V gene data show CDR1 as SEHNR and CDR2 as FQNEAQ (reference sequence). The CDR3 spans 15 residues.